What follows are 20 T cell receptor beta chains derived from one specimen sequenced in a study of OX40 agonist ivuxolimab in advanced cancers. Libraries were prepared by immunoSEQ multiplex PCR; TCRdb keeps only in-frame clonotypes and omits some of them. Counted here are 70,000 or so clones, about 90% occurring once; the ten biggest clones make up roughly 1.3%. This sample comprised CD4+ or CD8+ T cells sorted from blood, obtained in a trial of the OX40 agonist ivuxolimab. Source of these receptors: an adult with an advanced solid tumor such as melanoma, head and neck, liver or kidney cancer.

The chain joins TRBV6-1 to TRBJ2-7; a possible D gene is TRBD1 (5 bases). The V end lost 6 bases, the J end lost 3 bases, and 12 bases lay between the germline ends. Germline V gives CDR1 MNHNS, CDR2 SASEGT. The CDR3 sequence is 13 residues long. The CDR3 DNA is TGTGCCAGCAGCCGGACATCTGACTACGAGCAGTACTTC. Translated: CASSRTSDYEQYF.

This clone has just one count. The junction differs from germline at one of its ends, possibly a read error. This chain connects TRBV5-1 to TRBJ1-1, with unresolved D. Germline V lookup: CDR1 SGHRS, CDR2 YFSETQ. CDR3 length equals 15 residues. The CDR3: CASSLRVVGSTEAFF. The CDR3 DNA reads as TGTGCCAGCAGCTTGAGGGTGGTGGGGAGCACTGAAGCTTTCTTT.

The V gene is TRBV5-1, the J gene TRBJ1-5; D is undetermined. Trimming removed 2 bases from V and 5 bases from J, with 11 bases in between. The CDR3 contains 14 residues. Germline V gene lookup returns CDR1 SGHRS and CDR2 YFSETQ. The DNA for the CDR3 is TGCGCCAGCAGCTTAGAGGGAGGAGATCAGCCCCAGCATTTT. As protein: CASSLEGGDQPQHF.

V usage is TRBV5-6 and J usage is TRBJ2-7; no clear D. V shed 4 bases and J shed 2 bases, with 4 bases lying between them. The CDR3 extends over 11 amino acids. Per the germline V gene, CDR1 is SGHDT and CDR2 is YYEEEE. The CDR3 nucleotides read TGTGCCAGCAGCCCAACCTACGAGCAGTACTTC. It codes for CASSPTYEQYF.

The chain carries TRBV2 and TRBJ2-3; 10 bases are a match to TRBD1. The germline CDR1 and CDR2 sequences are SNHLY and FYNNEI. The V segment lost 6 bases and the J segment 4 bases; nucleotides outside the gene matches: 7. The CDR3 consists of 15 residues. CDR3 nucleotide sequence: TGTGCCAGCAGGACAGGGGGCGGTGTATCAGATACGCAGTATTTT. Its protein is CASRTGGGVSDTQYF. Full variable domain (rest looked up from reference TRBV2 and TRBJ2-3): EPEVTQTPSHQVTQMGQEVILRCVPISNHLYFYWYRQILGQKVEFLVSFYNNEISEKSEIFDDQFSVERPDGSNFTLKIRSTKLEDSAMYFCASRTGGGVSDTQYFGPGTRLTVL.

V and J are TRBV29-1 and TRBJ2-3, with a weak D call TRBD2 (5 bases). Per germline, CDR1 SQVTM and CDR2 ANQGSEA. This CDR3 has 13 residues. With 3 bases removed from V and 1 base from J, the gap between germline ends came to 8 bases. CDR3: CSVETIGTDTQYF. CDR3 DNA: TGCAGCGTTGAGACTATAGGCACAGATACGCAGTATTTT.

As for this clone: At the DNA level, this CDR3 is encoded by other sequences in the same sample as well. J is TRBJ2-7 and V is TRBV5-1; 10 positions match TRBD2. V lost 0 bases and J lost 2; bases outside the gene matches: 2. Germline V gene lookup returns CDR1 SGHRS and CDR2 YFSETQ. The CDR3 contains 15 residues. CDR3 DNA: TGCGCCAGCAGCTTGGGTACTAGCGGGACCTACGAGCAGTACTTC. It specifies CASSLGTSGTYEQYF. Supplemented by reference TRBV5-1 and TRBJ2-7, the full variable domain reads KAGVTQTPRYLIKTRGQQVTLSCSPISGHRSVSWYQQTPGQGLQFLFEYFSETQRNKGNFPGRFSGRQFSNSRSEMNVSTLELGDSALYLCASSLGTSGTYEQYFGPGTRLTVT.

The V call is TRBV10-1, the J call TRBJ2-4; D is perhaps TRBD2 (5 bases). Deletions cut 2 bases from V and 1 base from J, with 6 bases between. This CDR3 region has 14 residues. CDR1 WNHNN and CDR2 SYGVQD come from the germline V gene (reference sequence). In DNA, the CDR3 is TGCGCCAGCAGTGAGCCGGGGGCCAAAAACATTCAGTACTTC. Protein sequence: CASSEPGAKNIQYF.

This sequence joins TRBV7-2 and TRBJ2-7; TRBD1 or TRBD2 may be the D gene (5 bases each). V shed 7 bases and J shed 3 bases, with 19 bases lying between them. The CDR3 extends over 15 amino acids. CDR1 and CDR2 from the germline V gene are SGHTA and FQGNSA. CDR3 coding DNA: TGTGCCAGCAATTCCGGGGCTGCAGGCCGCTACGAGCAGTACTTC. Translating gives CASNSGAAGRYEQYF. Supplemented by reference TRBV7-2 and TRBJ2-7, the full variable domain reads GAGVSQSPSNKVTEKGKDVELRCDPISGHTALYWYRQSLGQGLEFLIYFQGNSAPDKSGLPSDRFSAERTGGSVSTLTIQRTQQEDSAVYLCASNSGAAGRYEQYFGPGTRLTVT.

The chain recombines TRBV6-5 with TRBJ2-3, with 10 bases fitting TRBD1. CDR3 size: 15 residues. J lost 8 bases, V lost 2 bases, and 7 bases had no gene match. The germline V gene encodes CDR1 MNHEY and CDR2 SVGAGI. The CDR3 region is CASSYPTGGAGTQYF. In DNA, the CDR3 is TGTGCCAGCAGTTACCCGACAGGGGGCGCGGGTACGCAGTATTTT.

This clone was recorded only once. The genes are TRBV6-5 and TRBJ2-5; the D is unclear. Germline assignment: CDR1 MNHEY and CDR2 SVGAGI. The CDR3 has 13 amino acids. Trimming cost V 6 bases and J 1 base, with 9 bases left between them. CDR3 protein: CASSRTIQETQYF. In DNA, the CDR3 is TGTGCCAGCAGCCGGACCATCCAAGAGACCCAGTACTTC.

The chain combines TRBV19 with TRBJ1-5; 7 nucleotides agree with TRBD1. The germline CDR1 and CDR2 sequences are LNHDA and SQIVND (reference sequence). V shed 5 bases, J shed 4 bases, and the junction held 14 bases outside the gene matches. This CDR3 contains 17 residues. The CDR3 loop is CASSFTGVGLSNQPQHF. The CDR3, as DNA: TGTGCCAGTAGTTTCACAGGGGTTGGTCTTTCGAATCAGCCCCAGCATTTT.

The chain recombines TRBV7-9 with TRBJ2-7; no clear D gene. Trimming cost V 3 bases and J 5 bases, with 5 bases left between them. Germline V gene lookup returns CDR1 SEHNR and CDR2 FQNEAQ (reference sequence). CDR3 size: 11 residues. The CDR3 DNA reads as TGTGCCAGCAGCTTTGGACACGAGCAGTACTTC. Translating gives CASSFGHEQYF.

This chain uses TRBV19 with TRBJ2-3, with 8 bases identical to TRBD1. The CDR3 loop spans 12 amino acids. Looked up from germline, CDR1 is LNHDA and CDR2 is SQIVND (reference sequence). V lost 10 bases and J lost 5; bases outside the gene matches: 5. CDR3 amino acids: CATRGLGDTQYF. In DNA, the CDR3 is TGTGCCACCAGGGGGCTGGGAGATACGCAGTATTTT.

This rearrangement joins TRBV9 to TRBJ1-3; D may be TRBD1 (5 bases). The V end lost 2 bases, the J end lost 8 bases, and 26 bases lay between the germline ends. The CDR3 length is 18 residues. The V gene's germline CDR1 is SGDLS and CDR2 YYNGEE. DNA for the CDR3: TGTGCCAGCAGCGTGGGTCCTCAACGGCTGGGGGGAGAGTACACCATATATTTT. It yields the protein CASSVGPQRLGGEYTIYF.

The chain couples TRBV5-1 to TRBJ2-3; D is possibly TRBD1 or TRBD2 (7 bases each). From germline, CDR1 is SGHRS and CDR2 YFSETQ. The V end was cut by 2 bases, the J end by 3 bases, with 10 bases between. This CDR3 comprises 14 residues. CDR3 DNA: TGCGCCAGCAGCTTCCAGGGGGGGACAGATACGCAGTATTTT. This sequence encodes CASSFQGGTDTQYF.

The CDR3 DNA reads as TGTGCCAGCAGTCCCAGGGGTCCTTCGACTGGAAACACCATATATTTT. This translates into CASSPRGPSTGNTIYF. V is TRBV27 and J is TRBJ1-3, with D possibly matching TRBD1 (6 bases). The CDR3 consists of 16 residues. Germline V CDR1 and CDR2: MNHEY, SMNVEV (reference sequence). V lost 5 bases and J 2 bases, leaving 16 bases between the germline ends.

The chain joins TRBV5-4 to TRBJ2-7; tentatively, D is TRBD1 (5 bases). V was cut by 2 bases and J by 6 bases, with 12 bases left in between. The length of the CDR3 is 13 residues. Germline V gene sequence: CDR1 SGHNT, CDR2 YYREEE (reference sequence). DNA of the CDR3: TGTGCCAGCAGCTTCACTCTAAGGGGCGAGCAGTACTTC. This gives the protein CASSFTLRGEQYF.

This sequence joins TRBV20-1 and TRBJ2-3; D is undetermined. This CDR3 is 10 amino acids long. The germline V and J ends were trimmed by 3 bases and 6 bases, with 4 bases remaining between them. Germline assignment: CDR1 DFQATT and CDR2 SNEGSKA (reference sequence). CDR3 bases: TGCAGTGCTAGCGGCGATACGCAGTATTTT. As protein: CSASGDTQYF.

The rearrangement uses TRBV7-3 and TRBJ2-1; 7 positions agree with TRBD1. The CDR3 spans 13 residues. CDR1 is SGHTA, CDR2 FQGTGA, per germline. J lost 7 bases, V lost 6 bases, and 6 bases had no gene match. The CDR3 nucleotides are TGTGCCAGCAGTTTTGACAGGGCAAATGAGCAGTTCTTC. Protein: CASSFDRANEQFF. Combining the CDR3 with reference TRBV7-3 and TRBJ2-1 gives the whole variable domain GAGVSQTPSNKVTEKGKYVELRCDPISGHTALYWYRQSLGQGPEFLIYFQGTGAADDSGLPNDRFFAVRPEGSVSTLKIQRTERGDSAVYLCASSFDRANEQFFGPGTRLTVL.